Each of the 23 T cell receptor beta chains below was sequenced from the same sample in a study of T cell clonotyping in hematopoietic cell transplantation. Sequenced by immunoSEQ multiplex PCR; TCRdb stores in-frame clones only, minus some. The sample carries approximately 7,000 clones, around 88% recorded once. Specimen: PBMCs, collected 100 days after allogeneic stem cell transplant. The receptor source for this set is a young adult male patient who had an allogeneic stem cell transplant from a related donor, so the T cells may come from the graft donor. Some clones in this sample may be carry-over from other donors' samples.

The chain joins TRBV4-3 to TRBJ2-1, with 10 bases that match TRBD1. With V trimmed by 0 bases and J by 6 bases, 5 bases remained unmatched. The CDR3 contains 16 residues. Germline loops: CDR1 LGHNA, CDR2 YSLEER. CDR3 sequence reads: CASSQDPGQGGNEQFF. CDR3 sequence (DNA): TGCGCCAGCAGCCAAGATCCCGGACAGGGGGGCAATGAGCAGTTCTTC.

The chain's CDR3 is CASSRGPAYEQYV. CDR3 bases: TGTGCCAGCTCTAGGGGACCCGCCTACGAGCAGTACGTC. The V and J genes are TRBV11-3 and TRBJ2-7, with D tentatively TRBD1 or TRBD2 (5 bases each). V was shortened by 8 bases and J by 2 bases, with 13 bases between the two germline ends. The CDR3 consists of 13 residues. CDR1 and CDR2 (germline): SGHNT, YENEEA.

The chain combines TRBV11-2 with TRBJ2-1; TRBD2 agrees at 9 bases. The V gene's germline CDR1 is SGHAT and CDR2 FQNNGV. V trimming: 1 base; J trimming: 8 bases; junction bases outside the gene matches: 9. The CDR3 is 16 residues long. CDR3 protein: CASSLARTSEGYEQFF. CDR3 DNA sequence: TGTGCCAGCAGCTTAGCCCGGACTAGCGAGGGATATGAGCAGTTCTTC. Filled out from reference TRBV11-2 and TRBJ2-1, the complete variable domain reads EAGVAQSPRYKIIEKRQSVAFWCNPISGHATLYWYQQILGQGPKLLIQFQNNGVVDDSQLPKDRFSAERLKGVDSTLKIQPAKLEDSAVYLCASSLARTSEGYEQFFGPGTRLTVL.

The chain has TRBV5-6 and TRBJ1-1; tentative D call: TRBD1 (5 bases). CDR1 is SGHDT and CDR2 is YYEEEE in the germline V gene. V lost 1 base and J lost 5, with 6 bases in between. The CDR3 extends over 12 amino acids. The CDR3 sequence is CASSLRGTEAFF. CDR3 DNA: TGTGCCAGCAGCTTGAGGGGTACTGAAGCTTTCTTT.

The V call is TRBV6-1, the J call TRBJ1-4, with D maybe TRBD1 (5 bases). There are 15 residues in the CDR3. The germline V gene has CDR1 MNHNS and CDR2 SASEGT. The V end lost 6 bases, the J end lost 0 bases, and 11 bases lay between the germline ends. The DNA for the CDR3 is TGTGCCAGCAGAGGAGGGGTGGCAACTAATGAAAAACTGTTTTTT. Protein sequence: CASRGGVATNEKLFF.

The chain joins TRBV7-2 to TRBJ2-5, with a possible D match to TRBD2 (6 bases). There are 15 residues in the CDR3. Germline-derived CDR1 and CDR2 are SGHTA and FQGNSA. Between the trimmed V and J ends, which lost 3 bases and 1 base, there was a span of 12 bases. CDR3 nucleotide sequence: TGTGCCAGCAGCTTTTTTACGGAGGGCCAAGAGACCCAGTACTTC. It specifies CASSFFTEGQETQYF.

The chain is built from TRBV4-3 and TRBJ2-4; D tentatively fits TRBD1 or TRBD2 (6 bases each). CDR3 length: 17 amino acids. Trimming took 0 bases from V and 1 from J, leaving 13 bases between them. Germline CDR1 and CDR2: LGHNA and YSLEER. CDR3 region: CASSQDRGERAKNIQYF. Here the CDR3 DNA reads TGCGCCAGCAGCCAAGATAGGGGGGAGAGGGCCAAAAACATTCAGTACTTC.

The J gene is TRBJ1-1, the V gene TRBV2; D possibly corresponds to TRBD1 (6 bases). The CDR3 contains 14 residues. CDR1 and CDR2 from the germline V gene are SNHLY and FYNNEI. V was clipped by 6 bases and J by 1 base, with 12 bases between them. The CDR3 region is CASRGGQTNTEAFF. The CDR3 DNA reads TGTGCCAGCAGAGGGGGACAAACGAACACTGAAGCTTTCTTT.

The V gene is TRBV7-2, the J gene TRBJ2-5; D remains ambiguous. Germline assignment: CDR1 SGHTA and CDR2 FQGNSA. Trimming shortened V by 3 bases and J by 2 bases, and 7 bases separated the two germline ends. The CDR3 runs 13 residues. The CDR3: CASSFSRQETQYF. The CDR3 coding sequence is TGTGCCAGCAGCTTTTCGCGGCAAGAGACCCAGTACTTC.

The chain couples TRBV5-4 to TRBJ2-3; D gene ambiguous. CDR1 and CDR2 (germline): SGHNT, YYREEE (reference sequence). The ends were cut back, 0 bases at V and 5 bases at J, with 4 bases in the middle. The CDR3 is 12 amino acids. The CDR3 DNA reads as TGTGCCAGCAGCTTGGATCTAGATACGCAGTATTTT. This translates into CASSLDLDTQYF.

This sequence joins TRBV9 and TRBJ2-1, with TRBD2 matching 7 bases. The CDR3 spans 14 residues. The germline gives CDR1 SGDLS, CDR2 YYNGEE. V shed 7 bases, J shed 2 bases, and the junction held 6 bases outside the gene matches. CDR3 sequence reads: CASGAGATYNEQFF. The CDR3 DNA follows: TGTGCCAGCGGGGCGGGAGCGACCTACAATGAGCAGTTCTTC.

The gene calls are TRBV29-1 and TRBJ2-7, with 9 bases that match TRBD2. CDR3 length equals 16 residues. J gave up 5 bases and V 8 bases, and 19 bases lay outside the gene matches. From germline, CDR1 is SQVTM and CDR2 ANQGSEA. The CDR3 DNA sequence: TGCAGCCCTCCCTGGGGGAGAGGACTAGCGCACCACGAGCAGTACGTC. Translation: CSPPWGRGLAHHEQYV.

Only one count was recorded for this clone. The chain joins TRBV18 to TRBJ1-4; 7 bases line up with TRBD1. The CDR3 spans 17 residues. The V and J ends lost 2 bases and 8 bases, in that order; junction bases with no gene match: 14. Germline V CDR1 and CDR2: KGHSH, LQKENI. CDR3 DNA: TGTGCCAGCTCACCATACCGGGACAGCGGAGTCGGGGAAAAACTGTTTTTT. Translation: CASSPYRDSGVGEKLFF.

The J gene is TRBJ2-3, the V gene TRBV7-7; TRBD1 agrees at 7 bases. This CDR3 spans 14 amino acids. Germline CDR1 SSHAT, CDR2 FNYEAQ (reference sequence). V dropped 4 bases and J dropped 3; count of bases not matched to a gene: 4. DNA for the CDR3: TGTGCCAGCAGCTCGGGACAGATTACAGATACGCAGTATTTT. Residues: CASSSGQITDTQYF.

The chain has TRBV11-3 and TRBJ2-1, with TRBD2 matching over 10 bases. The V segment lost 0 bases and the J segment 10 bases; nucleotides outside the gene matches: 12. The germline V gene encodes CDR1 SGHNT and CDR2 YENEEA. CDR3 length equals 17 residues. DNA of the CDR3: TGTGCCAGCAGCTTAGATAGTCTAGCGGGAGCCCTCAGGGAGCAGTTCTTC. It translates to CASSLDSLAGALREQFF.

The chain is built from TRBV11-3 and TRBJ1-2; D might be TRBD1 (6 bases). Trimming shortened V by 6 bases and J by 0 bases, and 20 bases separated the two germline ends. CDR1 SGHNT and CDR2 YENEEA come from the germline V gene. This CDR3 is 17 amino acids long. This chain's CDR3 is CASSSGLGTPTNYGYTF. The CDR3 DNA follows: TGTGCCAGCAGTTCCGGCCTTGGGACACCTACTAACTATGGCTACACCTTC.

This chain joins TRBV5-6 and TRBJ2-1; TRBD1 matches 8 bases. This CDR3 has 14 amino acids. In germline, CDR1 is SGHDT, CDR2 YYEEEE. With 6 bases clipped from V and 7 bases from J, the junction kept 9 bases outside the gene matches. CDR3 sequence: CASTRTGLENEQFF. The CDR3 coding sequence is TGTGCCAGCACCCGGACAGGGCTTGAGAATGAGCAGTTCTTC.

This chain uses TRBV4-1 with TRBJ2-3; 9 nucleotides align to TRBD1. CDR1 and CDR2 from the germline V gene are MGHRA and YSYEKL. J gave up 3 bases and V 1 base, and 11 bases lay outside the gene matches. The CDR3 extends over 18 amino acids. The CDR3 spells CASSQGHAGTGITDTQYF. The CDR3 DNA is TGCGCCAGCAGCCAAGGCCACGCCGGGACAGGGATAACAGATACGCAGTATTTT.

The chain joins TRBV30 to TRBJ1-2, with D hard to call. V gave up 1 base and J gave up 6 bases, with 12 bases separating them. Germline V lookup: CDR1 GTSNPN, CDR2 SVGIG (reference sequence). This CDR3 region has 13 residues. CDR3: CAWSGVGPHGYTF. The CDR3 region has the DNA TGTGCCTGGAGTGGGGTAGGGCCCCATGGCTACACCTTC.

This clone was recorded only once. The chain is built from TRBV30 and TRBJ1-5; D perhaps matches TRBD1 (6 bases). CDR3 size: 13 residues. Germline V gene lookup returns CDR1 GTSNPN and CDR2 SVGIG (reference sequence). The germline V and J ends were trimmed by 4 bases and 5 bases, with 12 bases remaining between them. The CDR3 reads CAWNPGAHQPQHF. In nucleotides, the CDR3 is TGTGCCTGGAATCCGGGGGCTCATCAGCCCCAGCATTTT.

The rearrangement links TRBV7-2 to TRBJ1-3; 8 nucleotides align to TRBD1. The trim removed 5 bases at V and 0 bases at J, leaving 6 bases unmatched. The CDR3 is 16 amino acids. Germline V lookup: CDR1 SGHTA, CDR2 FQGNSA. This chain's CDR3 is CASSVGQGRSGNTIYF. The DNA of the CDR3 is TGTGCCAGCAGCGTAGGACAGGGCCGCTCTGGAAACACCATATATTTT.

This chain links TRBV10-3 with TRBJ2-2, with D possibly matching TRBD2 (6 bases). The CDR3 loop spans 15 amino acids. Trimming stripped 6 bases from V and 1 base from J, with 12 bases between. The germline CDR1 and CDR2 sequences are ENHRY and SYGVKD. This CDR3 is CAISLAEQNTGELFF. Here the CDR3 DNA reads TGTGCCATCAGCTTAGCGGAGCAGAACACCGGGGAGCTGTTTTTT.

The chain recombines TRBV25-1 with TRBJ1-5; 7 bases line up with TRBD1. After removal of 6 bases from V and 5 bases from J, the junction contained 4 bases not matched to a gene. The germline V gene encodes CDR1 MGHDK and CDR2 SYGVNS. The CDR3 runs to 13 residues. CDR3 region: CASSGDSHQPQHF. In DNA, the CDR3 is TGTGCCAGCAGCGGGGACAGCCATCAGCCCCAGCATTTT.